This T cell receptor beta chain derives from a study of naive and memory T cell subsets. Broader study findings: From naive to CM, EM and EMRA, diversity decreased and Gini increased.

This clonotype was found a few times. The antigen is not known. The CDR3 is 14 residues long. In germline, CDR1 is LGHNA, CDR2 YNFKEQ. Trimming took off 4 bases at V and 8 bases at J, with 14 bases between the two ends. CMV status came from CD4+ T cell IFNgamma after overnight CMV lysate stimulation of fresh PBMCs. Cells stained for CD3, CD4, CD8, CD45RA, CD27 and viability were sorted into four CD45RA/CD27 subsets. Two oligonucleotides, mixed equimolar, formed the beta constant-region primer covering TRBC1 and TRBC2. An oligonucleotide with the SP2 primer and a 12-nucleotide UMI was ligated to the cDNA 3' end. One entry per CDR3 protein results from TCRdb running MiXCR on the UMI-ligation and nested PCR reads. The profile shows over 75,000 distinct CDR3 sequences, about an eighth of them singletons.

This sequence joins TRBV4-2 and TRBJ1-4; D is unresolved. The receptor was derived from a human donor in good health. The sequenced material came from central memory CD4+ T cells from blood. Written as DNA, the CDR3 is TGTGCCAGCAGCCCTGGGGAGGTCGGGGAAAAACTGTTTTTT. Amino acid sequence: CASSPGEVGEKLFF.